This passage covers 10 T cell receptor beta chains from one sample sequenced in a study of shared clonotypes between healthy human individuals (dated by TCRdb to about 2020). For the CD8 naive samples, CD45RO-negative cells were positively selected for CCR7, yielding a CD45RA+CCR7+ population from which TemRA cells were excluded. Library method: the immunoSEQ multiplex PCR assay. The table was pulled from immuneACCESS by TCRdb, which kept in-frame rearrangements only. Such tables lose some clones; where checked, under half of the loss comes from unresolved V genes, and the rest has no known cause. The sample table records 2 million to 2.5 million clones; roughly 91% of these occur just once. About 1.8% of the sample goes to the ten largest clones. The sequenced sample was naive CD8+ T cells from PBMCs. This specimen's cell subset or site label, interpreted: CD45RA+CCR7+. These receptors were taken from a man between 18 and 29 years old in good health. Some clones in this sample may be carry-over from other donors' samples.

The chain's CDR3 is CASIVQEPFYGYTF. The CDR3 nucleotides are TGTGCGTCGATAGTTCAGGAACCCTTCTATGGCTACACCTTC. The V and J genes are TRBV30 and TRBJ1-2; D unresolved. The CDR3 is 14 amino acids. Germline V gene data show CDR1 as GTSNPN and CDR2 as SVGIG (reference sequence).

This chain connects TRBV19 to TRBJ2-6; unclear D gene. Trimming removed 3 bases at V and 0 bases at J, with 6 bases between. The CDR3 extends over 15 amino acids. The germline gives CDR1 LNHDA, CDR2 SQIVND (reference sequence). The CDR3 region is CASSMSHSGANVLTF. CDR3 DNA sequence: TGTGCCAGTAGTATGTCTCACTCTGGGGCCAACGTCCTGACTTTC.

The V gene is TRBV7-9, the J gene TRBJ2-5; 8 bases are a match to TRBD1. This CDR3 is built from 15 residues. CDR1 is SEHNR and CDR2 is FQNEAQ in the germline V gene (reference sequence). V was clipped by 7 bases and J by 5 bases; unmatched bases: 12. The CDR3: CASTPGQGQVETQYF. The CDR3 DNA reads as TGTGCCAGCACCCCCGGACAGGGACAGGTGGAGACCCAGTACTTC. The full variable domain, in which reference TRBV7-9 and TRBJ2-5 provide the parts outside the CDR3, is DTGVSQNPRHKITKRGQNVTFRCDPISEHNRLYWYRQTLGQGPEFLTYFQNEAQLEKSRLLSDRFSAERPKGSFSTLEIQRTEQGDSAMYLCASTPGQGQVETQYFGPGTRLLVL.

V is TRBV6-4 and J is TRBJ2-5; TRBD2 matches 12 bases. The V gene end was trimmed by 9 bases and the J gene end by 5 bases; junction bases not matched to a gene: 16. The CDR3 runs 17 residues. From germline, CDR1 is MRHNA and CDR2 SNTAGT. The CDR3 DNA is TGTGCCAGATTCGAGAGACTAGCGGGAGATCTTTGGGAGACCCAGTACTTC. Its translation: CARFERLAGDLWETQYF.

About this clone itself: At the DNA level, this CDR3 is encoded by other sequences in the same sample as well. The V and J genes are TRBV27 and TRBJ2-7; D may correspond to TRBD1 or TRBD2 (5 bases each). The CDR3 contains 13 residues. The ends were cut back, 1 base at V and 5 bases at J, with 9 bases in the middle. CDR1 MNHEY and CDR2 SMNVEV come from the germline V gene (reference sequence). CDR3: CASSLFGGNEQYF. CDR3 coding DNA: TGTGCCAGCAGTTTATTTGGGGGAAACGAGCAGTACTTC.

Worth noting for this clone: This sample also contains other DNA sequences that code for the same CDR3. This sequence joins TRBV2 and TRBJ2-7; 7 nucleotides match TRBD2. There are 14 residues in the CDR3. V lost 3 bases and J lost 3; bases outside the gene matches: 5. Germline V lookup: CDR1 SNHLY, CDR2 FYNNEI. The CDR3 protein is CASSDGGRGYEQYF. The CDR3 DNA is TGTGCCAGCAGTGACGGGGGGAGAGGCTACGAGCAGTACTTC.

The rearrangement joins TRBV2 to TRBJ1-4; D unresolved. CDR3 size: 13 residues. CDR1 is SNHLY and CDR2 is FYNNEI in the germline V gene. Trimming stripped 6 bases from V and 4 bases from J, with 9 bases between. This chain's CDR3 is CASRLAVNEKLFF. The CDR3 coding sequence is TGTGCCAGCAGACTTGCGGTTAATGAAAAACTGTTTTTT.

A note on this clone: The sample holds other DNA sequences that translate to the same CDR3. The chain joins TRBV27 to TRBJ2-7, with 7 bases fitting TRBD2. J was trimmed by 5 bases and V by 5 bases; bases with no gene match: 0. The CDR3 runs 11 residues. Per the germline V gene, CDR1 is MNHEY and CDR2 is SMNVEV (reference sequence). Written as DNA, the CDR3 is TGTGCCAGCAGTCGGGGGGACGAGCAGTACTTC. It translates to CASSRGDEQYF.

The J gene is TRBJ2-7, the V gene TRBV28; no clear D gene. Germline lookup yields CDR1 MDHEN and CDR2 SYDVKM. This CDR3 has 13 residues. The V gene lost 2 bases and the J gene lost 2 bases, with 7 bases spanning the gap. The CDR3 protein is CASSLISAYEQYF. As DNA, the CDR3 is TGTGCCAGCAGTTTAATCTCTGCCTACGAGCAGTACTTC.

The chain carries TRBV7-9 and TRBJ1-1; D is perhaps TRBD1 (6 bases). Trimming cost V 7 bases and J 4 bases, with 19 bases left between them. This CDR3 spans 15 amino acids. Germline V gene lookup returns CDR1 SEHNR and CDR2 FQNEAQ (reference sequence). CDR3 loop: CASTTDGARGTEAFF. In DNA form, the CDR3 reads TGTGCCAGCACCACAGATGGGGCCAGGGGCACTGAAGCTTTCTTT.